This T cell receptor (beta chain) was identified in a study of OX40 agonist ivuxolimab in advanced cancers. Background for the entire study: Ivuxolimab, which targeted the costimulatory receptor OX40 (CD134), was an agonistic, fully human IgG2 monoclonal antibody. Intravenous ivuxolimab was administered to patients every 2 weeks at six dose levels: 0.01, 0.1, 0.3, 1.5, 3 and 10 mg/kg. Of the roughly 52 dose-escalation patients, hepatocellular carcinoma was present in some 19, melanoma in approximately 15, renal cell carcinoma in 9 and head and neck cancer in 9. The dose-escalation cohort was 82.7% male with a mean age of about 65 years, ranging from roughly 20 to 80. Prior anti-PD-1, anti-PD-L1 or anti-CTLA-4 therapy was permitted, and checkpoint inhibitors had been received by approximately 39% of dose-escalation patients. Partial responses occurred in three dose-escalation patients: two with cutaneous melanoma and one with hepatocellular carcinoma. Peripheral TCRbeta sequencing aimed to test whether ivuxolimab altered TCR sequence diversity and caused clonal T-cell expansion. The monotherapy dose-escalation portion (N of about 52 patients) of the phase I ivuxolimab trial is reported in the paper. Points the paper makes about the study in general: Clonal expansion of both CD4+ and CD8+ blood T cells was observed from baseline to week 6 at doses 0.1 to 3.0 mg/kg. Low levels of normalized T-cell clonal expansion were also shown by some nonresponding patients. After ivuxolimab, CD8+ T cells had more expanded clones than CD4+ T cells on average. In the 0.1-3.0 mg/kg groups, partial responders were among the patients with the lowest normalized peripheral clonal expansion, particularly in CD8+ T cells. The antigen specificity of the peripheral T cells that underwent clonal expansion was not determined.

Worth noting for this clone: Its specific antigen is unknown. Base qualities are not provided; no much larger clone lies one nucleotide away.

Genomic DNA was isolated from the sorted cells so that the TCRbeta CDR3 region could be sequenced. The immunoSEQ Assay was used for sequencing of TCRbeta CDR3 regions. Drawn from immuneACCESS, this table holds only the in-frame rearrangements with V and J called that TCRdb kept. Clones are partly lost; checked studies trace under half to an unresolved V gene and leave the rest unexplained. This sample is represented by about 36,000 clones; approximately 76% of them were singletons. The ten largest clones add up to roughly a quarter of the sample. The trial excluded patients who had a history of autoimmune disease or were on systemic immunosuppression. Peripheral blood for TCR sequencing was collected from all dose cohorts at baseline, on cycle 4 day 1, and on cycle 7 day 1. Samples came from an open-label, multicenter, first-in-human phase I dose-escalation trial of ivuxolimab. Adults with locally advanced or metastatic melanoma, renal cell carcinoma, hepatocellular carcinoma or head and neck squamous cell carcinoma were enrolled in the trial. Before TCR sequencing, CD4+ T cells and CD8+ T cells were sorted from peripheral blood as separate populations.

A distance of 12 bases separates the germline ends of V and J, which lose 6 bases and 4 bases respectively. Including the terminal cysteine and phenylalanine, the CDR3 comprises 14 residues. Just CDR3 DNA is preserved here, 42 bases in frame from base 1. From the germline V gene (reference sequence), CDR1 is MNHEY and CDR2 is SMNVEV. Here the sequenced sample was CD4+ or CD8+ T cells sorted from blood, taken in a trial of the OX40 agonist ivuxolimab. The chain links TRBV27 with TRBJ2-2, with an unclear D gene assignment. This receptor was identified in an adult with an advanced solid tumor such as melanoma, head and neck, liver or kidney cancer. The CDR3: CASSPPRITGELFF. The nucleotide sequence is given as TGTGCCAGCAGCCCACCCAGGATCACCGGGGAGCTGTTTTTT.